This T cell receptor (beta chain) derives from a study of T cells after posttransplantation cyclophosphamide. A marrow graft followed busulfan-fludarabine conditioning, with cyclophosphamide on days +3 and +4. Study-wide points: Recipient CMV seropositivity and CMV reactivation strongly tracked TRB clonality.

Turning to this clone: Its specificity is not known.

Per the germline V gene, CDR1 is MNHEY and CDR2 is SMNVEV (reference sequence). The CDR3 contains 13 residues. V was clipped by 5 bases and J by 5 bases, with 12 bases between them. TCRdb's table, derived via immunoSEQ multiplex PCR, lists solely in-frame clones and lacks some. Of about 4,000 clones in the sample, 75% to 80% are singletons; the top ten hold roughly two fifths. This chain joins TRBV27 and TRBJ2-5; a possible D gene is TRBD2 (5 bases). The clonotype was recovered from a male patient aged 50 to 59 who received an allogeneic stem cell transplant from an unrelated donor, was CMV-positive, and had acute GVHD only. A subset of T cells may come from the graft donor. The starting material was PBMCs, obtained around 30 days after a stem cell transplant with posttransplant cyclophosphamide. The CDR3, as DNA: TGTGCCAGCAGTGTACAGAGGGCTGAGACCCAGTACTTC. Amino acid sequence: CASSVQRAETQYF.